This T cell receptor (gamma chain) was observed in a study of gamma delta lymphoproliferative disorders and STAT genes. Study overall: Gamma-chain libraries were built from at least 50 ng of genomic DNA with the LymphoTrack Dx TCRG Assay. Study outcomes and limitations: Public or private status of leukemic clones needs confirmation. Leukemic cells skewed toward terminal effectors, unlike likely varied control T cells. Patient gamma repertoires clustered apart from healthy controls; delta did not.

TCRdb re-processed the multiplex PCR reads via CATT. The data hold several hundred gamma-chain clones, with 20% to 30% observed a single time. Genomic DNA from isolated PBMCs served as the sequencing template. This clone is categorized as large. The antigen is undetermined. The CDR3 is 14 amino acids. Germline V CDR1 and CDR2: EGSNGY, YDSYNSKV. V shed 0 bases, J shed 6 bases, and the junction held 8 bases outside the gene matches. The sequence was collected from a human donor in good health. Sample: blood. V is TRGV2 and J is TRGJ1 or TRGJ2. As TCRdb names no J gene, one was assigned here on the basis of a DNA match to germline. The CDR3 bases are TGTGCCACCTGGGACGGGCCCCGCGGTTATAAGAAACTCTTT. Protein product: CATWDGPRGYKKLF.